The entry below describes one T cell receptor beta chain. TCRdb's copy holds only in-frame clones and misses some; the assay was immunoSEQ multiplex PCR. The table shows approximately 210,000 clones, with 92% occurring only once. CDR1 and CDR2 from the germline V gene are SGHRS and YFSETQ. Trimming took off 0 bases at V and 0 bases at J, with 10 bases between the two ends. The CDR3 totals 16 residues. The entry originates in a study of blood T cell repertoires in COVID-19. Background on the study: COVID-19 samples collected from the United States, Italy and Spain covered acute and convalescent phases.

Source material: peripheral blood. V and J are TRBV5-1 and TRBJ1-5; D gene unclear. This clonotype was obtained from a man under 40 with acute or convalescent COVID-19. The CDR3, as DNA: TGCGCCAGCAGCTTGGGCGGCGACTATAGCAATCAGCCCCAGCATTTT. Amino acid sequence: CASSLGGDYSNQPQHF.